Below, 24 T cell receptor beta chains from the same sample are listed, as sequenced in a study of blood T cell repertoires in COVID-19 (TCRdb year 2020). The receptor library was made with the immunoSEQ multiplex PCR assay. The immuneACCESS repertoire file appears here via TCRdb, limited to in-frame rearrangements. These files lack a portion of the clones; in checked studies, under half of the deficit traces to unresolved V genes, and the cause of the others is not known. For this sample the table gives about 140,000 clones, of which about 80% were detected only once. The ten largest clones capture 5% to 7.5% of the sample. Source material: peripheral blood. These receptors were obtained from a human donor in a cohort sampled during active COVID-19.

V usage is TRBV2 and J usage is TRBJ1-1; D is undetermined. CDR1 and CDR2 from the germline V gene are SNHLY and FYNNEI. V gave up 7 bases and J gave up 1 base, with 4 bases separating them. This CDR3 has 11 amino acids. The CDR3 loop reads CASNRNTEAFF. CDR3 coding DNA: TGTGCCAGCAATAGGAACACTGAAGCTTTCTTT.

This chain connects TRBV7-2 to TRBJ2-5; the match to TRBD1 covers 8 bases. Germline V gene data show CDR1 as SGHTA and CDR2 as FQGNSA. V shed 6 bases and J 4 bases; nucleotides not matched to a gene: 10. The CDR3 is 15 amino acids. CDR3 sequence reads: CASSGGQGGGETQYF. CDR3 sequence (DNA): TGTGCCAGCAGTGGTGGACAGGGAGGAGGAGAGACCCAGTACTTC.

This sequence joins TRBV23-1 and TRBJ1-5; D possibly corresponds to TRBD1 (5 bases). TRBV23-1 is identified as an open reading frame with a role that is uncertain. This CDR3 region has 18 residues. V lost 4 bases and J lost 0, with 19 bases in between. The chain's CDR3 is CASSPYWGVRYSNQPQHF. The CDR3 DNA sequence: TGCGCCAGCAGTCCGTATTGGGGGGTCCGGTATAGCAATCAGCCCCAGCATTTT.

The chain has TRBV7-9 and TRBJ2-3, with 8 bases that match TRBD2. Germline V lookup: CDR1 SEHNR, CDR2 FQNEAQ (reference sequence). The CDR3 loop spans 15 amino acids. V dropped 6 bases and J dropped 6; count of bases not matched to a gene: 11. The CDR3 sequence: CASSLTGGAADTQYF. For the CDR3, the DNA is TGTGCCAGCAGTCTCACCGGGGGGGCCGCGGATACGCAGTATTTT.

Only one count was recorded for this clone. The V and J genes are TRBV5-1 and TRBJ2-3; D might be TRBD1 (6 bases). This CDR3 has 11 residues. Looked up from germline, CDR1 is SGHRS and CDR2 is YFSETQ. V was clipped by 9 bases and J by 5 bases, with 10 bases between them. The DNA of the CDR3 is TGCGCCACAGGGGCTGGAGATACGCAGTATTTT. This gives the protein CATGAGDTQYF.

This sequence joins TRBV29-1 and TRBJ2-3; TRBD2 is a possible D gene (5 bases). Trimming shortened V by 7 bases and J by 2 bases, and 13 bases separated the two germline ends. This CDR3 spans 13 amino acids. Germline V gene data show CDR1 as SQVTM and CDR2 as ANQGSEA. In nucleotides, the CDR3 is TGCAGCGGGGTCCGGGATTCCACAGATACGCAGTATTTT. Its translation is CSGVRDSTDTQYF.

This clone was seen only once. J is TRBJ2-3 and V is TRBV20-1, with D unclear. Germline CDR1 reads DFQATT; CDR2 reads SNEGSKA (reference sequence). V lost 3 bases and J 4 bases, leaving 5 bases between the germline ends. CDR3 length: 11 amino acids. The CDR3 bases are TGCAGTGCTAGCAATTCAGATACGCAGTATTTT. This sequence encodes CSASNSDTQYF.

The V gene is TRBV7-6, the J gene TRBJ1-4, with TRBD1 matching over 7 bases. J was trimmed by 4 bases and V by 5 bases; bases with no gene match: 10. This CDR3 has 16 residues. From germline, CDR1 is SGHVS and CDR2 FNYEAQ. CDR3 DNA sequence: TGTGCCAGCAGCCTTCAGACAGGGCTTGGTAATGAAAAACTGTTTTTT. Translation gives CASSLQTGLGNEKLFF.

The chain couples TRBV25-1 to TRBJ1-2; weak D call: TRBD1 (5 bases). Germline values: CDR1 MGHDK, CDR2 SYGVNS. V was clipped by 7 bases and J by 6 bases, with 15 bases between them. The CDR3 runs 13 residues. The CDR3 nucleotides read TGTGCCAGCACCGGTAGGGGCTACGATGGCTACACCTTC. The encoded protein is CASTGRGYDGYTF.

The gene calls are TRBV7-2 and TRBJ2-2, with TRBD2 as a possible D gene (6 bases). Trimming left V 6 bases short and J 3 bases short, with 17 bases between. Looked up from germline, CDR1 is SGHTA and CDR2 is FQGNSA. There are 16 residues in the CDR3. CDR3: CASRPYGGSDTGELFF. CDR3 nucleotides: TGTGCCAGCAGGCCCTATGGGGGGAGTGACACCGGGGAGCTGTTTTTT.

The chain has TRBV20-1 and TRBJ2-1; tentatively, D is TRBD2 (6 bases). Trimming shortened V by 3 bases and J by 4 bases, and 10 bases separated the two germline ends. The CDR3 has 13 residues. Germline CDR1 reads DFQATT; CDR2 reads SNEGSKA (reference sequence). This CDR3 reads CSASKGTYNEQFF. For the CDR3, the DNA is TGCAGTGCTAGTAAGGGGACTTACAATGAGCAGTTCTTC.

This clone has a single count. The J gene is TRBJ2-7, the V gene TRBV7-6, with a possible D match to TRBD2 (5 bases). This CDR3 region has 15 residues. V shed 3 bases and J shed 0 bases, with 12 bases lying between them. Germline assignment: CDR1 SGHVS and CDR2 FNYEAQ. CDR3 nucleotides: TGTGCCAGCAGCTTGGCGGAGGCCAGCTCCTACGAGCAGTACTTC. Translating gives CASSLAEASSYEQYF.

The chain couples TRBV11-2 to TRBJ1-1, with TRBD1 matching 8 bases. The V segment lost 3 bases and the J segment 8 bases; nucleotides outside the gene matches: 8. This CDR3 has 14 residues. CDR1 is SGHAT and CDR2 is FQNNGV in the germline V gene. The CDR3 region has the DNA TGTGCCAGCAGCTTGGCGGGACAGGCTTCCGAAGCTTTCTTT. Protein product: CASSLAGQASEAFF. The whole variable domain, filled in from reference TRBV11-2 and TRBJ1-1, reads EAGVAQSPRYKIIEKRQSVAFWCNPISGHATLYWYQQILGQGPKLLIQFQNNGVVDDSQLPKDRFSAERLKGVDSTLKIQPAKLEDSAVYLCASSLAGQASEAFFGQGTRLTVV.

V is TRBV30 and J is TRBJ2-7, with a possible D match to TRBD2 (6 bases). This CDR3 region has 12 residues. The V and J ends lost 8 bases and 0 bases respectively, with 11 bases between them. Per germline, CDR1 GTSNPN and CDR2 SVGIG (reference sequence). In DNA, the CDR3 is TGTGCCGGGCGGGACGGCTCCTACGAGCAGTACTTC. It yields the protein CAGRDGSYEQYF.

The V gene is TRBV19, the J gene TRBJ2-5; 9 bases line up with TRBD2. V gave up 9 bases and J gave up 6 bases; unmatched junction bases: 17. Germline loops: CDR1 LNHDA, CDR2 SQIVND (reference sequence). The CDR3 has 16 residues. In DNA form, the CDR3 reads TGTGCCAGCAGTTACGGGACTAGCCGGGATTTAAAGACCCAGTACTTC. Its protein product is CASSYGTSRDLKTQYF.

This clone was seen a few times. V is TRBV9 and J is TRBJ1-2; TRBD1 aligns across 8 bases. CDR1 SGDLS and CDR2 YYNGEE come from the germline V gene. Germline trimming cut 5 bases from V and 7 bases from J; bases unmatched to any gene: 7. The CDR3 is made up of 13 amino acids. This chain's CDR3 is CASSPETGAGYTF. DNA for the CDR3: TGTGCCAGCAGTCCAGAGACAGGGGCTGGCTACACCTTC.

The chain has TRBV19 and TRBJ1-3; unclear D gene. With 4 bases removed from V and 9 bases from J, the gap between germline ends came to 16 bases. The CDR3 is 14 amino acids. Per the germline V gene, CDR1 is LNHDA and CDR2 is SQIVND (reference sequence). This chain's CDR3 is CASSTRREEGTIYF. The CDR3 DNA reads as TGTGCCAGTAGTACCCGAAGGGAGGAAGGCACCATATATTTT.

This clone was seen a single time. The chain carries TRBV2 and TRBJ1-2, with TRBD1 matching over 8 bases. In germline, CDR1 is SNHLY, CDR2 FYNNEI. The V gene end was trimmed by 4 bases and the J gene end by 8 bases; junction bases not matched to a gene: 12. The CDR3 sequence is 15 residues long. The CDR3 DNA reads TGTGCCAGCAGTGCCGGGGGGCAGGGGGCGCTCGGCTACACCTTC. As protein: CASSAGGQGALGYTF.

This CDR3 is CASSLMIGGGQPQHF. The CDR3 nucleotides are TGTGCCAGCAGCTTGATGATAGGCGGGGGTCAGCCCCAGCATTTT. The chain has TRBV5-6 and TRBJ1-5; TRBD1 is a possible D gene (5 bases). This CDR3 region has 15 residues. With 1 base removed from V and 6 bases from J, the gap between germline ends came to 14 bases. Germline CDR1 reads SGHDT; CDR2 reads YYEEEE.

In DNA, the CDR3 is TGTGCCACCAGTGATCCCAAGACTAGCGGGGGGGCCGGCCAAGAGACCCAGTACTTC. Residues: CATSDPKTSGGAGQETQYF. This chain uses TRBV24-1 with TRBJ2-5, with 14 bases that match TRBD2. CDR3 length: 19 amino acids. Per the germline V gene, CDR1 is KGHDR and CDR2 is SFDVKD. V dropped 3 bases and J dropped 1; count of bases not matched to a gene: 9.

This rearrangement joins TRBV11-3 to TRBJ2-1, with 15 nucleotides matching TRBD2. There are 19 residues in the CDR3. The germline V gene has CDR1 SGHNT and CDR2 YENEEA. With V trimmed by 7 bases and J by 6 bases, 16 bases remained unmatched. CDR3 loop: CASKGTSGGKLNPSNEQFF. The CDR3 coding sequence is TGTGCCAGCAAAGGGACTAGCGGGGGGAAACTAAACCCATCCAATGAGCAGTTCTTC.

The chain is built from TRBV5-4 and TRBJ2-7, with D perhaps TRBD2 (7 bases). The CDR3 has 14 amino acids. Germline loops: CDR1 SGHNT, CDR2 YYREEE (reference sequence). The V end lost 4 bases, the J end lost 7 bases, and 18 bases lay between the germline ends. The CDR3 here is CASSGLGGDGEQYF. Written as DNA, the CDR3 is TGTGCCAGCAGCGGGCTAGGGGGGGACGGGGAGCAGTACTTC.

This clone has ten or more counts. The chain couples TRBV28 to TRBJ2-7; 7 nucleotides line up with TRBD2. V lost 9 bases and J lost 2; bases outside the gene matches: 16. The CDR3 totals 16 residues. Germline V gene lookup returns CDR1 MDHEN and CDR2 SYDVKM. The CDR3 DNA is TGTGCCAGTAAGGGAGGGTACGGGTTGGATGCCTACGAGCAGTACTTC. Translating it yields CASKGGYGLDAYEQYF. Variable domain in full (rest from reference TRBV28 and TRBJ2-7): DVKVTQSSRYLVKRTGEKVFLECVQDMDHENMFWYRQDPGLGLRLIYFSYDVKMKEKGDIPEGYSVSREKKERFSLILESASTNQTSMYLCASKGGYGLDAYEQYFGPGTRLTVT.

The chain uses TRBV5-1 and TRBJ2-6; D is unclear. From germline, CDR1 is SGHRS and CDR2 YFSETQ. The CDR3 totals 15 residues. The ends were cut back, 2 bases at V and 0 bases at J, with 6 bases in the middle. CDR3 protein: CASSFRSSGANVLTF. The CDR3 region has the DNA TGCGCCAGCAGCTTTCGGAGCTCTGGGGCCAACGTCCTGACTTTC.